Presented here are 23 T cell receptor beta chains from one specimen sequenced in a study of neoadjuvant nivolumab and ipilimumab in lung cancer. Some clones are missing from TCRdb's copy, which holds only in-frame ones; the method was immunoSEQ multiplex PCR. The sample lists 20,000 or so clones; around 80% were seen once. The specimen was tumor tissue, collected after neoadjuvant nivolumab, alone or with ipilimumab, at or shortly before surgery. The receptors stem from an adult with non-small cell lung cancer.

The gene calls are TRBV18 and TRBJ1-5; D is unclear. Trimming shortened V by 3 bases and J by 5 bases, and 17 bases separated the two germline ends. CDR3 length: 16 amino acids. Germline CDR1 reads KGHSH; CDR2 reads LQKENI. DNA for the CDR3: TGTGCCAGCTCACCCGCCGGACCCCTTCGGGATCAGCCCCAGCATTTT. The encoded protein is CASSPAGPLRDQPQHF.

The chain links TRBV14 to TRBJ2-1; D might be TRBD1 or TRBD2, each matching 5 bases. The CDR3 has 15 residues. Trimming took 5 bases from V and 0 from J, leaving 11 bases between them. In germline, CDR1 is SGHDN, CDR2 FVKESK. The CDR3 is CASSTGPSSYNEQFF. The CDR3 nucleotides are TGTGCCAGCAGCACGGGACCGAGCTCCTACAATGAGCAGTTCTTC.

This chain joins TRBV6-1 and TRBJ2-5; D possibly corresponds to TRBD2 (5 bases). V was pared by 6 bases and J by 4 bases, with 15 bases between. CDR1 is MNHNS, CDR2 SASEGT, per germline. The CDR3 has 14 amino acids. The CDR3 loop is CASRMDGVVETQYF. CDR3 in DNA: TGTGCCAGCAGGATGGACGGGGTCGTAGAGACCCAGTACTTC.

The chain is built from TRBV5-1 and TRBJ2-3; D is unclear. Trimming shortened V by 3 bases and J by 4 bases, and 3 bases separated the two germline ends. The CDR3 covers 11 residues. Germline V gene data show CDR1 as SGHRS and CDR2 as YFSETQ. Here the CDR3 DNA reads TGCGCCAGCAGCTCTGCAGATACGCAGTATTTT. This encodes CASSSADTQYF. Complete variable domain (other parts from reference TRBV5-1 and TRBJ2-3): KAGVTQTPRYLIKTRGQQVTLSCSPISGHRSVSWYQQTPGQGLQFLFEYFSETQRNKGNFPGRFSGRQFSNSRSEMNVSTLELGDSALYLCASSSADTQYFGPGTRLTVL.

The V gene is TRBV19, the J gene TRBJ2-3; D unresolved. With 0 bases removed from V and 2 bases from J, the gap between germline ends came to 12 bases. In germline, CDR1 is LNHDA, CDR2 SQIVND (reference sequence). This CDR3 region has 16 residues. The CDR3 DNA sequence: TGTGCCAGTAGTATAGATCTCGGCGGTGACACAGATACGCAGTATTTT. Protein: CASSIDLGGDTDTQYF.

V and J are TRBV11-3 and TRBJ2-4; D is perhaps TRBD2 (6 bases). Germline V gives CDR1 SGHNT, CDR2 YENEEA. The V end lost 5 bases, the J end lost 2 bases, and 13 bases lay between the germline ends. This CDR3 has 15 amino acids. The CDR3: CASSPGAGPKNIQYF. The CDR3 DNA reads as TGTGCCAGCAGCCCCGGAGCGGGCCCCAAAAACATTCAGTACTTC.

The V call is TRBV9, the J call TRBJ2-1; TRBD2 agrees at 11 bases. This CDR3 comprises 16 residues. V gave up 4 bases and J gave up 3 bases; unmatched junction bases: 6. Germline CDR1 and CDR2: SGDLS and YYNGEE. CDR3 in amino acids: CASSPRTSGSYNEQFF. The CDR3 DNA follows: TGTGCCAGCAGCCCCCGTACTAGCGGGAGCTACAATGAGCAGTTCTTC.

The CDR3 nucleotides read TGCGCCAGCAGCTTGGAGGGACTTATCTACGAGCAGTACTTC. This codes for CASSLEGLIYEQYF. The rearrangement joins TRBV5-1 to TRBJ2-7; a weak D match, TRBD2 (6 bases). Germline CDR1 SGHRS, CDR2 YFSETQ. Deletions cut 0 bases from V and 3 bases from J, with 10 bases between. The CDR3 runs 14 residues.

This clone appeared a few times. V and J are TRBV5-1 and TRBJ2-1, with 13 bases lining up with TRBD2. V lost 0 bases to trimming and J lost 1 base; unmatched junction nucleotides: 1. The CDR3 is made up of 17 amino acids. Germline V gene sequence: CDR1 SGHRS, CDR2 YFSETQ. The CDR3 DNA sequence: TGCGCCAGCAGCTTGGGGACTAGCGGGAGATCCTACAATGAGCAGTTCTTC. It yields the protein CASSLGTSGRSYNEQFF.

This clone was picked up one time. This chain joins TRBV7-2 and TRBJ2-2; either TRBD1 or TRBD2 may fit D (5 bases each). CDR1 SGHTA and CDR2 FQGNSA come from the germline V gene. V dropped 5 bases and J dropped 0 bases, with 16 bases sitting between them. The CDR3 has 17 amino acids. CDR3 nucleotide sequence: TGTGCCAGCAGCCATCTCGGGGCGGCCTCGAACACCGGGGAGCTGTTTTTT. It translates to CASSHLGAASNTGELFF.

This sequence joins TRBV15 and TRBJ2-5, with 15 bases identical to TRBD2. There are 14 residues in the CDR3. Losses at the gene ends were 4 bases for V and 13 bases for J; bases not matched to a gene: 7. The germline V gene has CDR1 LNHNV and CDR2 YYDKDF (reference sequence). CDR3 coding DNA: TGTGCCACCAGCACCCGGACTAGCGGGAGGGCCCTGTACTTC. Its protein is CATSTRTSGRALYF.

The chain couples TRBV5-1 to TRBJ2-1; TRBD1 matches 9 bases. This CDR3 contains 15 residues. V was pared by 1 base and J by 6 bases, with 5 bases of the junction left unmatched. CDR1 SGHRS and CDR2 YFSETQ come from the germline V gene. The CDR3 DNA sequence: TGCGCCAGCAGCTTGTATGGGGACAGGGCCAATGAGCAGTTCTTC. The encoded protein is CASSLYGDRANEQFF.

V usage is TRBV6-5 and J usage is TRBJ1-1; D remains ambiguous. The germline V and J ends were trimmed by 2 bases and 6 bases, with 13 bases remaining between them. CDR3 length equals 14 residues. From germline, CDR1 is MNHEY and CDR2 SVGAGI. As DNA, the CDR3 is TGTGCCAGCAGTTACGATCTTGGGCAGCCTGAAGCTTTCTTT. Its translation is CASSYDLGQPEAFF.

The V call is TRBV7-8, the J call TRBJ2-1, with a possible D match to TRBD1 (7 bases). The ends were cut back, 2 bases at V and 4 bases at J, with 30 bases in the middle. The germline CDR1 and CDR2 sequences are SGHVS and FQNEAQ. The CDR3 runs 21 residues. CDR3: CASSLKGGGVLPTRMYNEQFF. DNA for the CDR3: TGTGCCAGCAGCTTAAAAGGAGGGGGCGTGCTACCGACGAGGATGTACAATGAGCAGTTCTTC.

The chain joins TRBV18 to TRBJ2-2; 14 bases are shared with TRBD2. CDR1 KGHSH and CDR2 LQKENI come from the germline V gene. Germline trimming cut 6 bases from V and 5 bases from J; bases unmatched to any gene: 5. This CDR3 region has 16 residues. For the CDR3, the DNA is TGTGCCAGCTCTCCCAGGACTAGCGGGAGGACCGGGGAGCTGTTTTTT. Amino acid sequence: CASSPRTSGRTGELFF.

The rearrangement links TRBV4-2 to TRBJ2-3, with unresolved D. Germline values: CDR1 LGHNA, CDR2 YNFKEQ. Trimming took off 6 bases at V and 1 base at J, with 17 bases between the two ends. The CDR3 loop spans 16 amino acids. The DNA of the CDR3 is TGTGCCAGCAGGTACTCCGTGGGGATGGGCACAGATACGCAGTATTTT. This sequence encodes CASRYSVGMGTDTQYF.

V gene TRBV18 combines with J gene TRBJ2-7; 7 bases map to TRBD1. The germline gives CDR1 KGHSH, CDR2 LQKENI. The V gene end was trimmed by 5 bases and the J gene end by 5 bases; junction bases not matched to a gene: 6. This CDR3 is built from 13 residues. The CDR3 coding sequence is TGTGCCAGCTCAGGTAGGGGGCGCGACGAGCAGTACTTC. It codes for CASSGRGRDEQYF. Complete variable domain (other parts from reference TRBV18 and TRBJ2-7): NAGVMQNPRHLVRRRGQEARLRCSPMKGHSHVYWYRQLPEEGLKFMVYLQKENIIDESGMPKERFSAEFPKEGPSILRIQQVVRGDSAAYFCASSGRGRDEQYFGPGTRLTVT.

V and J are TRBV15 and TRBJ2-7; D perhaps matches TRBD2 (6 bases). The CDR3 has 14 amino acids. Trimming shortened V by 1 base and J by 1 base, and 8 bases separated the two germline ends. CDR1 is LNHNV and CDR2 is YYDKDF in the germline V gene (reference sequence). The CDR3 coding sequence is TGTGCCACCAGCAGAGGGACTAATTCCTACGAGCAGTACTTC. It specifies CATSRGTNSYEQYF.

CDR3 in amino acids: CAIASGGNTEAFF. CDR3 in DNA: TGTGCCATCGCCTCCGGGGGGAACACTGAAGCTTTCTTT. The chain is built from TRBV10-3 and TRBJ1-1, with D tentatively TRBD1 (5 bases). Germline CDR1 is ENHRY and CDR2 is SYGVKD. Trimming removed 8 bases from V and 1 base from J, with 11 bases in between. This CDR3 has 13 residues.

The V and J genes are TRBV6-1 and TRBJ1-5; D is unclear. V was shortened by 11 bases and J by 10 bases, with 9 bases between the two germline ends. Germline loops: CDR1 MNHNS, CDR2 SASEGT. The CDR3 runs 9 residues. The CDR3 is CARRTPQHF. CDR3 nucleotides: TGTGCCCGTCGCACCCCCCAGCATTTT.

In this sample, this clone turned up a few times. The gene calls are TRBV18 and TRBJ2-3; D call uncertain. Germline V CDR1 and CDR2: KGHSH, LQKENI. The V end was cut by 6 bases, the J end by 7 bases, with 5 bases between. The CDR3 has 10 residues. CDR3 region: CASSGNTQYF. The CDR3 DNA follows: TGTGCCAGCTCCGGAAATACGCAGTATTTT.

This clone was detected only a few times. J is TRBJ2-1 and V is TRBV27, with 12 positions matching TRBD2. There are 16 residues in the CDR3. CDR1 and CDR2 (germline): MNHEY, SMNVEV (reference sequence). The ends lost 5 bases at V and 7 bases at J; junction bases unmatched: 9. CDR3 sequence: CASSLLAGGLSNEQFF. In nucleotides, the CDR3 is TGTGCCAGCAGTCTCCTAGCGGGAGGGCTCTCTAATGAGCAGTTCTTC.

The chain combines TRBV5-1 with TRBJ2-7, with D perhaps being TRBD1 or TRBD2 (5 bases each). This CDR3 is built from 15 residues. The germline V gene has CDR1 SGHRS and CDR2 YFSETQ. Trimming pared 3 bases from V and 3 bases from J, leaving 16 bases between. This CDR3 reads CASSSGTGRSYEQYF. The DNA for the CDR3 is TGCGCCAGCAGCTCGGGAACAGGACGAAGCTACGAGCAGTACTTC.